This T cell receptor (beta chain) came from a study of T cells expressing NK-cell markers. Study details: Obtained from sorted CD3+CD56+NKG2C+, CD3+CD56+NKG2C- and CD3+CD56-NKG2C+ T cells were the TCR beta repertoires. Among the eight sequenced donors, seven tested HCMV-seropositive and one tested seronegative.

This CDR3 is built from 13 residues. Study observations and caveats: These clonotypes also led the CD3+CD56-NKG2C+ fraction in several donors. The dominant NKG2C+ clonotypes represented about 1.0-7.5% of CD8+ T cells in over 5 donors.

TCRdb derives one entry per CDR3 protein from the 5' RACE reads, leaving out DNA. The sample has some 460,000 distinct CDR3 sequences. With respect to this clonotype: What it binds is unknown.

This clonotype originated in a woman between 45 and 65 years old in good health. The chain couples TRBV12-3 or TRBV12-4 to TRBJ2-1; with no DNA, the TCRdb D assignment of TRBD1 cannot be verified. Sequenced sample: blood T cells: a sorted CD56 or NKG2C T cell subset, CD4+ or CD8+ T cells, or bulk PBMC T cells (not recorded which). The CDR3 is CASSLLGSGEQFF.